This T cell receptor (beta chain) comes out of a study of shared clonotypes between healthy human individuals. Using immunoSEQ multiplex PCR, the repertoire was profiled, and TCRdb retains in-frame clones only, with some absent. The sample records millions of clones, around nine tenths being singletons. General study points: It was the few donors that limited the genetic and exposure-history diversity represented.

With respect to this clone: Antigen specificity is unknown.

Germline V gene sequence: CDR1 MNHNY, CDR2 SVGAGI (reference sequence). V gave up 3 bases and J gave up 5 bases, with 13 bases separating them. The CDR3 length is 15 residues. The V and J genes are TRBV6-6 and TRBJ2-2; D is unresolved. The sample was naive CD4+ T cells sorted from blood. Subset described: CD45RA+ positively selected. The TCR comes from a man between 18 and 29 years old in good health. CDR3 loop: CASSYGSVVTGELFF. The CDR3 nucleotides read TGTGCCAGCAGTTATGGCTCCGTGGTAACCGGGGAGCTGTTTTTT.